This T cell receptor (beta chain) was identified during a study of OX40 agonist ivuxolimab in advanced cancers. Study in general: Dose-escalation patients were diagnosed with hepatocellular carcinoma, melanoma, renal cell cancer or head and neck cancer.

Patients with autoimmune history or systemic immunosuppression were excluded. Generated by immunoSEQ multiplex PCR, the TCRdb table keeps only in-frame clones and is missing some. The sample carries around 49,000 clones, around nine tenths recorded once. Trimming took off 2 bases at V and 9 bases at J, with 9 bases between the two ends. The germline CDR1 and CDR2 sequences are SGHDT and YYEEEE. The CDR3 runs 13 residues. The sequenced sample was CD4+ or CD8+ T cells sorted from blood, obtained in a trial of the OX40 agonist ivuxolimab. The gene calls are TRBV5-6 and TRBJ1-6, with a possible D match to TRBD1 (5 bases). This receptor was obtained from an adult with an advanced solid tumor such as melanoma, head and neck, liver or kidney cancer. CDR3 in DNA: TGTGCCAGCAGCTTAACAGGCGGTTCACCCCTCCACTTT. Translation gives CASSLTGGSPLHF. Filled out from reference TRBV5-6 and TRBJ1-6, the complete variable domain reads DAGVTQSPTHLIKTRGQQVTLRCSPKSGHDTVSWYQQALGQGPQFIFQYYEEEERQRGNFPDRFSGHQFPNYSSELNVNALLLGDSALYLCASSLTGGSPLHFGNGTRLTVT.